Listed below are T cell receptor beta chains from one sample, sequenced in a study of cytomegalovirus exposure and HLA in healthy donors. The data were produced by immunoSEQ multiplex PCR, yet TCRdb's version contains in-frame clones alone and is incomplete. Here the sample spans around 100,000 clones, 65% to 85% being singletons. The source material was PBMCs. All receptors come from a woman aged 55-69 years in good health and CMV-seropositive. The CDR3 runs from the conserved cysteine through the conserved F or W. A D gene is named only where the DNA matches it firmly. Clone size is stated in some rows and not others, as once, few, many or a class when expanded.

J gene: TRBJ2-1; V gene: TRBV5-1; D gene: TRBD2; clone size: -; CDR3 DNA: TGCGCCAGCAGCCAACTGACTAGCGGGGGCTACAATGAGCAGTTCTTC; CDR3 protein: CASSQLTSGGYNEQFF
J gene: TRBJ2-1; V gene: TRBV7-3; D gene: -; clone size: -; CDR3 DNA: TGTGCCAGCAGCCACCTCGGGGGAGCCTCCGATGAGCAGTTCTTC; CDR3 protein: CASSHLGGASDEQFF
J gene: TRBJ2-1; V gene: TRBV9; D gene: -; clone size: -; CDR3 DNA: TGTGCCAGCAGCGGTACCCCTTTTACCGGGACTCCAATATACAATGAGCAGTTCTTC; CDR3 protein: CASSGTPFTGTPIYNEQFF
J gene: TRBJ2-1; V gene: TRBV30; D gene: TRBD2; clone size: -; CDR3 DNA: TGTGCCTGGAATTTGGGGGGAGGGAGCGTTGAGCAGTTCTTC; CDR3 protein: CAWNLGGGSVEQFF
J gene: TRBJ1-2; V gene: TRBV9; D gene: TRBD1; clone size: -; CDR3 DNA: TGTGCCAGCAGCTATCCCGGGACAGCGTCCTATGGCTACACCTTC; CDR3 protein: CASSYPGTASYGYTF
J gene: TRBJ1-4; V gene: TRBV5-1; D gene: TRBD1; clone size: -; CDR3 DNA: TGCGCCAGCAGCCGGGACAGGGCCGAAAAACTGTTTTTT; CDR3 protein: CASSRDRAEKLFF
J gene: TRBJ2-7; V gene: TRBV6-1; D gene: TRBD1; clone size: -; CDR3 DNA: TGTGCCAGCAGTTTACAACAGGGGGGCCCCGAGCAGTACTTC; CDR3 protein: CASSLQQGGPEQYF
J gene: TRBJ2-7; V gene: TRBV4-1; D gene: TRBD2; clone size: -; CDR3 DNA: TGCGCCAGCAGCCAAGATTCCCTAGCGGGAGCCTACGAGCAGTACTTC; CDR3 protein: CASSQDSLAGAYEQYF
J gene: TRBJ2-3; V gene: TRBV5-4; D gene: TRBD1; clone size: -; CDR3 DNA: TGTGCCAGCGAGTTCACCGGGACAGGGCTGCCAGATACGCAGTATTTT; CDR3 protein: CASEFTGTGLPDTQYF
J gene: TRBJ2-1; V gene: TRBV15; D gene: TRBD2; clone size: few; CDR3 DNA: TGTGCCACCAGCAGAGTTGGACTAGCGGAATACAATGAGCAGTTCTTC; CDR3 protein: CATSRVGLAEYNEQFF
J gene: TRBJ1-4; V gene: TRBV7-6; D gene: -; clone size: -; CDR3 DNA: TGTGCCAGCAGCTTAGGGTACAGGGTCGCAACTAATGAAAAACTGTTTTTT; CDR3 protein: CASSLGYRVATNEKLFF
J gene: TRBJ2-7; V gene: TRBV19; D gene: TRBD2; clone size: -; CDR3 DNA: TGTGCCAGTAGTGGTAGCGGGAAGCGCCCTCTCGAGCAGTACTTC; CDR3 protein: CASSGSGKRPLEQYF
J gene: TRBJ1-1; V gene: TRBV29-1; D gene: -; clone size: -; CDR3 DNA: TGCAGCGTCGTAGCCGGGGAGACTGAAGCTTTCTTT; CDR3 protein: CSVVAGETEAFF
J gene: TRBJ2-5; V gene: TRBV18; D gene: TRBD2; clone size: few; CDR3 DNA: TGTGCCAGCTCGCCTAGCGGGCAGGGGGAGACCCAGTACTTC; CDR3 protein: CASSPSGQGETQYF
J gene: TRBJ2-1; V gene: TRBV11-2; D gene: TRBD2; clone size: -; CDR3 DNA: TGTGCCAGCAGCCCCCGCAGGACTAGCGGGAGGGCCTTAAGGAATGAGCAGTTCTTC; CDR3 protein: CASSPRRTSGRALRNEQFF
J gene: TRBJ2-1; V gene: TRBV5-6; D gene: TRBD2; clone size: -; CDR3 DNA: TGTGCCAGCAGCTTACCCCAGCGGGAGACGTTCTTC; CDR3 protein: CASSLPQRETFF
J gene: TRBJ1-2; V gene: TRBV9; D gene: -; clone size: -; CDR3 DNA: TGTGCCAGCAGCGCCCCGAACTATGGCTACACCTTC; CDR3 protein: CASSAPNYGYTF
J gene: TRBJ1-2; V gene: TRBV5-1; D gene: -; clone size: -; CDR3 DNA: TGCGCCAGCAGCCCGGGGGACGCTTCCCTAGTGTATGGCTACACCTTC; CDR3 protein: CASSPGDASLVYGYTF
J gene: TRBJ2-7; V gene: TRBV6-5; D gene: -; clone size: few; CDR3 DNA: TGTGCCAGCAGAAAACAGCACTACGAGCAGTACTTC; CDR3 protein: CASRKQHYEQYF
J gene: TRBJ2-1; V gene: TRBV7-8; D gene: TRBD2; clone size: -; CDR3 DNA: TGTGCCAGCAGCCCTAGACTAGCGGGAGGCCAAAGCACCCACAATGAGCAGTTCTTC; CDR3 protein: CASSPRLAGGQSTHNEQFF
J gene: TRBJ2-7; V gene: TRBV30; D gene: -; clone size: -; CDR3 DNA: TGTGCCTGGAGAACTTTCGGGGGGCCCTACGAGCAGTACTTC; CDR3 protein: CAWRTFGGPYEQYF
J gene: TRBJ2-1; V gene: TRBV19; D gene: TRBD1; clone size: -; CDR3 DNA: TGTGCCAGTAGTAACTTGAGGGACAGGGGCCCTTATGAGCAGTTCTTC; CDR3 protein: CASSNLRDRGPYEQFF
J gene: TRBJ1-6; V gene: TRBV5-1; D gene: TRBD1; clone size: -; CDR3 DNA: TGCGCCAGCAGTCGATTCCGAACAGGGGCCTCACCCCTCCACTTT; CDR3 protein: CASSRFRTGASPLHF
J gene: TRBJ2-2; V gene: TRBV27; D gene: TRBD2; clone size: -; CDR3 DNA: TGTGCCAGCAGTTTAGCTAGCGGGGCCACCGGGGAGCTGTTTTTT; CDR3 protein: CASSLASGATGELFF